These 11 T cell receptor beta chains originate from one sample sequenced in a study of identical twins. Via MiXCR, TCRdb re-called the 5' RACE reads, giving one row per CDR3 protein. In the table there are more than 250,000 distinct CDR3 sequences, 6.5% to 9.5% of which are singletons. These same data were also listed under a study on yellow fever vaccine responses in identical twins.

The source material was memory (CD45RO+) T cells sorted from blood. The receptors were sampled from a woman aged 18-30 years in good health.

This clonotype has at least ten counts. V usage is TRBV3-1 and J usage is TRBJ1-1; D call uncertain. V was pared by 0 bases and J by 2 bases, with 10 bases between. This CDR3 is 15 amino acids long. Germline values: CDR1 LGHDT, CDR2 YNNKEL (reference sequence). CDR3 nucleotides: TGTGCCAGCAGCCAAGATAGGGCAGTTAACACTGAAGCTTTCTTT. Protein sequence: CASSQDRAVNTEAFF.

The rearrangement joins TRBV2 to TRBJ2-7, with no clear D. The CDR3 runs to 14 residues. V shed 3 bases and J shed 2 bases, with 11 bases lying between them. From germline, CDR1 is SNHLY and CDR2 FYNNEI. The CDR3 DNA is TGTGCCAGCAGTGAGTGGCAGACGACCTACGAGCAGTACTTC. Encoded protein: CASSEWQTTYEQYF.

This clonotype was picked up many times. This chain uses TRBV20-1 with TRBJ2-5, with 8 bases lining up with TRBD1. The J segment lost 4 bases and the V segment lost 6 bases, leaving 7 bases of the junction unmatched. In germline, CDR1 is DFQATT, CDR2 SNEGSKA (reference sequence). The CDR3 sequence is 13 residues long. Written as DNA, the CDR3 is TGCAGTGCGAGGACAGGGAGCCCAGAGACCCAGTACTTC. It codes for CSARTGSPETQYF.

The CDR3 nucleotides read TGTGCCAGCAGTCAAGGGGGACCGGGGGTGGGCACAGATACGCAGTATTTT. Protein: CASSQGGPGVGTDTQYF. The chain couples TRBV25-1 to TRBJ2-3; perhaps D is TRBD1 or TRBD2 (6 bases each). CDR1 and CDR2 from the germline V gene are MGHDK and SYGVNS. Trimming stripped 5 bases from V and 1 base from J, with 19 bases between. There are 17 residues in the CDR3.

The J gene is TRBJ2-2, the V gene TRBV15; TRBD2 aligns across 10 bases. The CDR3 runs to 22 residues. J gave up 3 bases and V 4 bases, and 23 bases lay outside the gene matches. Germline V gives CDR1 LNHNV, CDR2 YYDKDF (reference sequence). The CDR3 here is CATSIEQGGGLAGVGDTGELFF. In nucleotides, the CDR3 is TGTGCCACCAGCATTGAACAGGGAGGCGGGCTAGCGGGAGTGGGAGACACCGGGGAGCTGTTTTTT.

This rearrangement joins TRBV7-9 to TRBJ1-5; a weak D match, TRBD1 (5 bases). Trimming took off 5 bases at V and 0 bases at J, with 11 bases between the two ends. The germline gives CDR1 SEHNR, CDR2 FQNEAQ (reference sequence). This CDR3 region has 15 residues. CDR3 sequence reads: CASSQDGTSNQPQHF. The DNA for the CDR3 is TGTGCCAGCAGCCAAGACGGGACTAGCAATCAGCCCCAGCATTTT. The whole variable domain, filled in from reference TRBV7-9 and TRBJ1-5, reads DTGVSQNPRHKITKRGQNVTFRCDPISEHNRLYWYRQTLGQGPEFLTYFQNEAQLEKSRLLSDRFSAERPKGSFSTLEIQRTEQGDSAMYLCASSQDGTSNQPQHFGDGTRLSIL.

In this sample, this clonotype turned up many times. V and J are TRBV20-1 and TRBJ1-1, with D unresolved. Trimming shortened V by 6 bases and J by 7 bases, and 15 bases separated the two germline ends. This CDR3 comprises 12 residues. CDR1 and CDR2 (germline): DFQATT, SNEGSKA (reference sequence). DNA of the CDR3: TGCAGTGCCCACCGCCCGGTGTTTGAAGCTTTCTTT. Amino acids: CSAHRPVFEAFF.

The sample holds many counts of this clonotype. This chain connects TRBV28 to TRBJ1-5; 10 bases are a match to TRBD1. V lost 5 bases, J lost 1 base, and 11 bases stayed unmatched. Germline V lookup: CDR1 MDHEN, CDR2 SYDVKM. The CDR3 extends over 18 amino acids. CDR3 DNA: TGTGCCAGCAGTCAACCCGGGACAGGGGTCGTAAGCAATCAGCCCCAGCATTTT. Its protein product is CASSQPGTGVVSNQPQHF.

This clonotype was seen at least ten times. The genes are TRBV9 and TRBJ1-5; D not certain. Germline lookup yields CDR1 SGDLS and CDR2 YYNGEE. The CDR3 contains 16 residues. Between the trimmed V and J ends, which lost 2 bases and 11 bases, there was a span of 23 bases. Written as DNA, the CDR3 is TGTGCCAGCAGCGTCTCACCAAGGACGGCTACCCAGTCCCAGCATTTT. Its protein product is CASSVSPRTATQSQHF.

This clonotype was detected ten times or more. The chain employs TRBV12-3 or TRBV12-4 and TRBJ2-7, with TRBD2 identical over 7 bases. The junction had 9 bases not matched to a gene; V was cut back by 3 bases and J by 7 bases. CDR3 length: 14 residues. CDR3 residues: CASSLSGTPSEQYF. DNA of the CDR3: TGTGCCAGCAGTTTGAGCGGGACGCCCTCGGAGCAGTACTTC.

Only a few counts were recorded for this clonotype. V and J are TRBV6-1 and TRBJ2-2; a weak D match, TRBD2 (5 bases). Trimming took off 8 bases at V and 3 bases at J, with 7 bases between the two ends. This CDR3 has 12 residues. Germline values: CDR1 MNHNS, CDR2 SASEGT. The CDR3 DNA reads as TGTGCCAGCGGGCGGGACACCGGGGAGCTGTTTTTT. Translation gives CASGRDTGELFF.